Sequencing of this TCR beta chain was carried out in a study of T cell responses to AZD1222 COVID-19 vaccine. Across the study: Whether given at about 4 or about 12 weeks, second doses were pooled.

Study-level results: Nearly half of spike-specific TCRs reportedly target variant regions that are unmutated in the B.1.351 and B.1.1.7 variants. Compared with day 0, the breadth and depth of the Spike-specific TCR repertoire rose significantly after two doses of AZD1222.

Using immunoSEQ multiplex PCR, the repertoire was profiled, and TCRdb retains in-frame clones only, with some absent. The table lists about 140,000 clones, over 75% of them singletons. As concerns this clone: What it binds is not known.

V was shortened by 0 bases and J by 0 bases, with 13 bases between the two germline ends. CDR1 is SGDLS, CDR2 YYNGEE, per germline. This CDR3 contains 18 residues. This receptor was taken from an adult in good health. The gene calls are TRBV9 and TRBJ2-6, with D maybe TRBD2 (5 bases). Here the sequenced sample was peripheral blood, taken on day 0 of AZD1222 vaccination. The CDR3 sequence: CASSVGERAVSGANVLTF. CDR3 DNA: TGTGCCAGCAGCGTAGGGGAGAGGGCGGTCTCTGGGGCCAACGTCCTGACTTTC.